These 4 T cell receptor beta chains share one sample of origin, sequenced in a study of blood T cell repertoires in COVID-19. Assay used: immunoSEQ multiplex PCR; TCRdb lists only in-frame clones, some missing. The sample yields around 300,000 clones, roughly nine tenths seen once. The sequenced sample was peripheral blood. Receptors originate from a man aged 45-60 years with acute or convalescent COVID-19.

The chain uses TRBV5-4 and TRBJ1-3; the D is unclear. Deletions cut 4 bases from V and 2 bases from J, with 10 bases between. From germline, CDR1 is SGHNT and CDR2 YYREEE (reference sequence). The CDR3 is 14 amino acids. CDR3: CASSADQAGNTIYF. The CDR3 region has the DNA TGTGCCAGCAGCGCAGACCAGGCTGGAAACACCATATATTTT.

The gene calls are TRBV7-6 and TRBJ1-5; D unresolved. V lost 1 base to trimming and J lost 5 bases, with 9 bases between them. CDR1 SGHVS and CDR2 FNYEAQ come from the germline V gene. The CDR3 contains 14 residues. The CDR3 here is CASSLVADDQPQHF. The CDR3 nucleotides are TGTGCCAGCAGCTTAGTGGCCGATGATCAGCCCCAGCATTTT.

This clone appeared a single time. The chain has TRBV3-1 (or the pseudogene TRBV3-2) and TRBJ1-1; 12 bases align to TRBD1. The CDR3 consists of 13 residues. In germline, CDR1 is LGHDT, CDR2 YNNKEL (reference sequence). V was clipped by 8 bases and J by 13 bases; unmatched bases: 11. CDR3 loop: CASAQGQGASGFF. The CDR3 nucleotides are TGTGCCAGCGCTCAGGGACAGGGGGCGTCAGGTTTCTTT.

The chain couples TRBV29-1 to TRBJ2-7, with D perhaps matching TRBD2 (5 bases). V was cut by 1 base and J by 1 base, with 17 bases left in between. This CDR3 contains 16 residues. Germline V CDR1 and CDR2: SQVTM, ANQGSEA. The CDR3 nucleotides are TGCAGCGTTGAAGGAGTTGAGGGAACATCGTCCTACGAGCAGTACTTC. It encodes CSVEGVEGTSSYEQYF.